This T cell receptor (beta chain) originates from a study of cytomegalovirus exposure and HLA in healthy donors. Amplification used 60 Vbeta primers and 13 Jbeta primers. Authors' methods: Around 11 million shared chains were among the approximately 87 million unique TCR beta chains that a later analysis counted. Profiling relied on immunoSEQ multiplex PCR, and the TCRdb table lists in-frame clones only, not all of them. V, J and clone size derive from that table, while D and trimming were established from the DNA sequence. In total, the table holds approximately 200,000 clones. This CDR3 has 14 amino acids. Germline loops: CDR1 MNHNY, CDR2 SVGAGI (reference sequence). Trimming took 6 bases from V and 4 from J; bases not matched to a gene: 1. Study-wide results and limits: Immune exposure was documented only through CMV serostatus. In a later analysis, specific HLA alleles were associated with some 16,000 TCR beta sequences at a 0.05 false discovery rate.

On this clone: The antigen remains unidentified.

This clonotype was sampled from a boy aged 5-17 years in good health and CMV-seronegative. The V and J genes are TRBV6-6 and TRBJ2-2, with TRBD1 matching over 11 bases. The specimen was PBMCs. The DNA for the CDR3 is TGTGCCAGCAGGGGGACAGGGGGCACCGGGGAGCTGTTTTTT. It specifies CASRGTGGTGELFF.